This is a list of T cell receptor beta chains from one sample in a study of neurological immune-mediated disorders. TCRdb re-called the 5' RACE reads with MiXCR, one entry per CDR3 protein. The repertoire has about 53,000 distinct CDR3 sequences, approximately 9.1% of them found once; the top ten carry about 1.6%. The specimen sequenced was PBMCs. All receptors come from a woman aged 40 to 49 in good health. The CDR3 runs from the conserved cysteine through the conserved F or W. Fields, in order: D gene, clone size, V gene, J gene, CDR3 protein, CDR3 DNA. D genes are given only for firm matches. A clone size is listed for some rows: how often the clone was seen (once, few, many), or a class if it is expanded.

.,many,TRBV6-1,TRBJ2-7,CASSENPQDEQYF,TGTGCCAGCAGTGAAAACCCCCAGGACGAGCAGTACTTC
TRBD2,many,TRBV10-1,TRBJ2-5,CASSEGRAGVQETQYF,TGCGCCAGCAGTGAGGGTCGAGCGGGGGTCCAAGAGACCCAGTACTTC
TRBD1,many,TRBV5-1,TRBJ2-2,CASSLFDRDTGELFF,TGCGCCAGCAGCTTGTTTGACAGGGACACCGGGGAGCTGTTTTTT
.,many,TRBV15,TRBJ2-5,CATSRDTQETQYF,TGTGCCACCAGCAGAGACACGCAAGAGACCCAGTACTTC
.,many,TRBV5-6,TRBJ1-2,CASSLYQGNYGYTF,TGTGCCAGCAGCTTGTATCAGGGCAACTATGGCTACACCTTC
.,many,TRBV29-1,TRBJ1-1,CSVEQNTEAFF,TGCAGCGTAGAACAGAACACTGAAGCTTTCTTT
TRBD1,many,TRBV5-5,TRBJ2-3,CASSLVSGGGADTQYF,TGTGCCAGCAGCTTGGTTTCAGGGGGCGGGGCAGATACGCAGTATTTT
.,many,TRBV20-1,TRBJ1-4,CSARDGGSTNEKLFF,TGCAGTGCTAGAGATGGGGGATCGACTAATGAAAAACTGTTTTTT
.,many,TRBV7-2,TRBJ1-3,CASSLPWTTGNTIYF,TGTGCCAGCAGCTTACCCTGGACAACTGGAAACACCATATATTTT
.,many,TRBV6-2/TRBV6-3,TRBJ2-7,CASSYRVQAYEQYF,TGTGCCAGCAGTTACCGGGTCCAGGCCTACGAGCAGTACTTC
TRBD1,many,TRBV29-1,TRBJ1-1,CSADRGPGNTEAFF,TGCAGCGCCGACAGGGGCCCAGGGAACACTGAAGCTTTCTTT
.,medium-sized,TRBV27,TRBJ1-1,CASSFGGLNTEAFF,TGTGCCAGCAGTTTTGGTGGACTAAACACTGAAGCTTTCTTT
.,.,TRBV9,TRBJ2-5,CASAGTSRETQYF,TGTGCCAGCGCCGGGACCTCCCGAGAGACCCAGTACTTC
TRBD1,many,TRBV5-1,TRBJ1-6,CASSLQRTGPWGSPLHF,TGCGCCAGCAGCTTGCAGAGGACAGGGCCTTGGGGTTCACCCCTCCACTTT
TRBD1,many,TRBV15,TRBJ1-2,CATSPTGDSYGYTF,TGTGCCACCAGCCCGACCGGGGACAGCTATGGCTACACCTTC
.,many,TRBV10-3,TRBJ1-3,CAISEPGQISGNTIYF,TGTGCCATCAGTGAGCCCGGACAGATCTCTGGAAACACCATATATTTT
.,many,TRBV19,TRBJ2-7,CASSIIAGSYEQYF,TGTGCCAGTAGTATCATCGCAGGGTCCTACGAGCAGTACTTC
TRBD1,many,TRBV4-3,TRBJ2-6,CASSTRDSSSGANVLTF,TGCGCCAGCAGCACCCGGGACAGCAGCTCTGGGGCCAACGTCCTGACTTTC
.,many,TRBV7-2,TRBJ1-4,CASSLEGILIEKLFF,TGTGCCAGCAGCTTAGAGGGCATCCTAATCGAAAAACTGTTTTTT
.,many,TRBV29-1,TRBJ1-1,CSVNSREWDTEAFF,TGCAGCGTAAACAGTCGGGAGTGGGACACTGAAGCTTTCTTT
TRBD1,few,TRBV18,TRBJ1-2,CASSTGTGGDGYTF,TGTGCCAGCTCTACGGGGACAGGCGGAGATGGCTACACCTTC
.,many,TRBV4-1,TRBJ2-3,CASSQRQDQDTQYF,TGCGCCAGCAGCCAGAGACAGGACCAAGATACGCAGTATTTT
.,.,TRBV10-3,TRBJ1-5,CAISESRGSNQPQHF,TGTGCCATCAGTGAGTCGAGGGGGAGCAATCAGCCCCAGCATTTT
.,many,TRBV6-2/TRBV6-3,TRBJ1-2,CASSYSGGGRGYTF,TGTGCCAGCAGTTACTCCGGTGGGGGGCGAGGCTACACCTTC
.,many,TRBV25-1,TRBJ1-3,CASSEYTGNTIYF,TGTGCCAGCAGTGAATATACCGGAAACACCATATATTTT
.,many,TRBV15,TRBJ1-5,CATSRDQVYNQPQHF,TGTGCCACCAGCAGAGATCAAGTATACAATCAGCCCCAGCATTTT
.,many,TRBV6-6,TRBJ2-3,CASSSLVGGVRTDTQYF,TGTGCCAGCAGTTCCCTGGTTGGCGGGGTACGAACAGATACGCAGTATTTT
TRBD1,many,TRBV27,TRBJ2-5,CASSHQGAQETQYF,TGTGCCAGCAGTCACCAGGGGGCTCAAGAGACCCAGTACTTC